The present entry profiles one T cell receptor (beta chain) with its context. Antigen specificity is unknown. The data were taken from a study of T cell responses to AZD1222 COVID-19 vaccine. Study in general: Second doses at about 4 or about 12 weeks were pooled. General observations from the study: Females made up more of the donors, who were largely white British, and clonal diversity may have come out too low. Spike-spanning, vaccine-associated CD4 TCRs were dominant at 160-218 and 743-854. Following two doses of AZD1222, Spike-specific TCR breadth and depth rose.

This CDR3 spans 15 amino acids. V gave up 1 base and J gave up 7 bases; unmatched junction bases: 6. Germline assignment: CDR1 SNHLY and CDR2 FYNNEI. Some clones are missing from TCRdb's copy, which holds only in-frame ones; the method was immunoSEQ multiplex PCR. The sample lists about 110,000 clones, around 90% occurring once. The specimen comprised peripheral blood, sampled on day 0 of AZD1222 vaccination. This clonotype was sampled from an adult in good health. J is TRBJ1-5 and V is TRBV2; TRBD1 matches 8 bases. CDR3 residues: CASSEGQGAGQPQHF. The CDR3 coding sequence is TGTGCCAGCAGTGAAGGGCAGGGGGCAGGACAGCCCCAGCATTTT.